These 22 T cell receptor beta chains came from one sample sequenced in a study of vaccination effects on CD4 cells after COVID-19. Viral peptide pools were used in the ViraFEST assay to expand antigen-specific CD4+ T cells, and sequencing came afterward. Subsequent to 10 days of culture, CD4+ T cells were isolated. Previously uninfected by SARS-CoV-2, the vaccine recipients also showed negative nucleocapsid antibodies. Antigens for these TCRs are unknown. This table comes from immunoSEQ multiplex PCR, and its TCRdb copy is limited to in-frame clones, with some not included. The sample lists around 45,000 clones, around 80% occurring once. The sequencing here drew on CD4+ T cells from PBMCs cultured with SARS-CoV-2 spike peptides, taken before COVID-19 vaccination. The origin of the receptors is a human donor who received a COVID-19 vaccine.

There are a few counts of this clone. The chain employs TRBV6-5 and TRBJ2-2; D uncertain. The CDR3 has 14 residues. Germline V gene sequence: CDR1 MNHEY, CDR2 SVGAGI. V was cut by 2 bases and J by 5 bases, with 9 bases left in between. CDR3 sequence: CASSYGYQTGELFF. The CDR3 DNA follows: TGTGCCAGCAGTTACGGCTATCAGACCGGGGAGCTGTTTTTT.

This sequence joins TRBV4-1 and TRBJ2-5, with D unresolved. Germline lookup yields CDR1 MGHRA and CDR2 YSYEKL. V dropped 0 bases and J dropped 5 bases, with 13 bases sitting between them. The CDR3 runs 15 residues. CDR3 DNA sequence: TGCGCCAGCAGCCAAGAGGAGACGCGCTTGGAGACCCAGTACTTC. Translation: CASSQEETRLETQYF.

V usage is TRBV5-4 and J usage is TRBJ1-4, with D possibly matching TRBD1 (5 bases). Germline loops: CDR1 SGHNT, CDR2 YYREEE (reference sequence). The V gene lost 4 bases and the J gene lost 4 bases, with 11 bases spanning the gap. The CDR3 length is 14 residues. The CDR3 bases are TGTGCCAGCAGCCCCGGGACTTATAATGAAAAACTGTTTTTT. Translating it yields CASSPGTYNEKLFF.

Only a few counts were recorded for this clone. The chain's CDR3 is CASSYSGTGELFF. The CDR3, as DNA: TGTGCCAGCAGTTACTCGGGCACCGGGGAGCTGTTTTTT. The rearrangement uses TRBV6-5 and TRBJ2-2; D call uncertain. V dropped 0 bases and J dropped 4 bases, with 3 bases sitting between them. Germline assignment: CDR1 MNHEY and CDR2 SVGAGI. The CDR3 totals 13 residues.

The chain couples TRBV25-1 to TRBJ1-6; perhaps TRBD1 as D (6 bases). With 6 bases removed from V and 6 bases from J, the gap between germline ends came to 9 bases. From germline, CDR1 is MGHDK and CDR2 SYGVNS. This CDR3 has 13 amino acids. This CDR3 reads CASRTDSNSPLHF. In DNA form, the CDR3 reads TGTGCCAGCAGAACGGACAGTAATTCACCCCTCCACTTT.

V is TRBV7-2 and J is TRBJ2-5; TRBD2 agrees at 8 bases. Per the germline V gene, CDR1 is SGHTA and CDR2 is FQGNSA. Germline trimming cut 0 bases from V and 5 bases from J; bases unmatched to any gene: 5. The CDR3 spans 15 residues. Here the CDR3 DNA reads TGTGCCAGCAGCTTAGCGCCAGCGGGGGAGGAGACCCAGTACTTC. Translating gives CASSLAPAGEETQYF. Based on the CDR3 plus reference TRBV7-2 and TRBJ2-5, the full variable domain is GAGVSQSPSNKVTEKGKDVELRCDPISGHTALYWYRQSLGQGLEFLIYFQGNSAPDKSGLPSDRFSAERTGGSVSTLTIQRTQQEDSAVYLCASSLAPAGEETQYFGPGTRLLVL.

This clone has just one count. This chain connects TRBV7-9 to TRBJ1-5, with D perhaps TRBD1 (5 bases). CDR3 length: 12 residues. Looked up from germline, CDR1 is SEHNR and CDR2 is FQNEAQ (reference sequence). With 5 bases removed from V and 4 bases from J, the gap between germline ends came to 6 bases. This chain's CDR3 is CASSRGNQPQHF. The CDR3 coding sequence is TGTGCCAGCAGCCGGGGGAATCAGCCCCAGCATTTT.

This clone came up once. V usage is TRBV24-1 and J usage is TRBJ2-6, with D tentatively TRBD2 (5 bases). Per germline, CDR1 KGHDR and CDR2 SFDVKD. V gave up 9 bases and J gave up 0 bases, with 11 bases separating them. CDR3 length: 15 residues. The CDR3 nucleotides are TGTGCCACCTCATTCGGAGGCTCTGGGGCCAACGTCCTGACTTTC. Translation gives CATSFGGSGANVLTF.

The CDR3 nucleotides are TGTGCCAGCAGCCAAGGATCCAGGGAAGAGACCCAGTACTTC. The encoded protein is CASSQGSREETQYF. The V call is TRBV3-1 (or the pseudogene TRBV3-2), the J call TRBJ2-5; D may be TRBD1 (5 bases). The germline V gene encodes CDR1 LGHDT and CDR2 YNNKEL (reference sequence). The V and J ends lost 1 base and 3 bases respectively, with 9 bases between them. The CDR3 runs 14 residues.

The gene calls are TRBV5-1 and TRBJ1-3; TRBD1 agrees at 7 bases. The CDR3 runs to 16 residues. CDR1 SGHRS and CDR2 YFSETQ come from the germline V gene. After removal of 3 bases from V and 0 bases from J, the junction contained 6 bases not matched to a gene. The DNA for the CDR3 is TGCGCCAGCAGCTGGGACAGATTTAACTCTGGAAACACCATATATTTT. Translated: CASSWDRFNSGNTIYF.

The sample holds a few counts of this clone. V gene TRBV6-2 or TRBV6-3 combines with J gene TRBJ1-2, with D unresolved. Germline loops: CDR1 MNHEY, CDR2 SVGEGT. V lost 5 bases and J lost 6, with 10 bases in between. The CDR3 consists of 12 residues. Here the CDR3 DNA reads TGTGCCAGCAGTGTCCCGGGAGATGGCTACACCTTC. Protein: CASSVPGDGYTF.

The rearrangement joins TRBV3-1 (or the pseudogene TRBV3-2) to TRBJ2-5; perhaps TRBD2 as D (5 bases). Germline V lookup: CDR1 LGHDT, CDR2 YNNKEL (reference sequence). The CDR3 contains 15 residues. Trimming stripped 3 bases from V and 4 bases from J, with 15 bases between. CDR3 in DNA: TGTGCCAGCAGCCATTACCGCCTGGGGAGAGAGACCCAGTACTTC. Encoded protein: CASSHYRLGRETQYF.

This rearrangement joins TRBV7-2 to TRBJ2-3, with D perhaps assigned TRBD1 or TRBD2 (5 bases each). This CDR3 comprises 16 residues. V lost 5 bases, J lost 5 bases, and 20 bases lay in between. Per the germline V gene, CDR1 is SGHTA and CDR2 is FQGNSA. In DNA, the CDR3 is TGTGCCAGCAGCCCCGCTGGGACGGGTATGGGAGATACGCAGTATTTT. Its translation: CASSPAGTGMGDTQYF. The variable domain in full, completed from reference TRBV7-2 and TRBJ2-3, reads GAGVSQSPSNKVTEKGKDVELRCDPISGHTALYWYRQSLGQGLEFLIYFQGNSAPDKSGLPSDRFSAERTGGSVSTLTIQRTQQEDSAVYLCASSPAGTGMGDTQYFGPGTRLTVL.

The gene calls are TRBV4-1 and TRBJ2-3, with TRBD2 matching 9 bases. Germline V gene data show CDR1 as MGHRA and CDR2 as YSYEKL. This CDR3 has 14 amino acids. With 8 bases clipped from V and 2 bases from J, the junction kept 5 bases outside the gene matches. The CDR3 loop is CASSSGGHTDTQYF. The DNA for the CDR3 is TGCGCCAGCTCGAGCGGGGGGCACACAGATACGCAGTATTTT.

This clone was detected only a few times. The rearrangement uses TRBV5-1 and TRBJ2-2, with 9 bases aligning to TRBD1. CDR3 length: 15 amino acids. Germline V CDR1 and CDR2: SGHRS, YFSETQ. V trimming: 2 bases; J trimming: 3 bases; junction bases outside the gene matches: 2. CDR3 bases: TGCGCCAGCAGCTTCGACAGGGGGGACACCGGGGAGCTGTTTTTT. It specifies CASSFDRGDTGELFF.

CDR3 sequence reads: CASTTHGHRETQYF. CDR3 sequence (DNA): TGTGCCAGCACCACACACGGACACAGGGAGACCCAGTACTTC. V is TRBV6-5 and J is TRBJ2-5; D is possibly TRBD1 (5 bases). Germline lookup yields CDR1 MNHEY and CDR2 SVGAGI. The CDR3 has 14 amino acids. The germline V and J ends were trimmed by 7 bases and 5 bases, with 17 bases remaining between them.

The DNA for the CDR3 is TGTGCCAGCAGTGACCCGACAGGGGGTCGCACAGATACGCAGTATTTT. Residues: CASSDPTGGRTDTQYF. The rearrangement joins TRBV6-4 to TRBJ2-3, with 9 bases matching TRBD1. Looked up from germline, CDR1 is MRHNA and CDR2 is SNTAGT. The CDR3 extends over 16 amino acids. V trimming: 2 bases; J trimming: 1 base; junction bases outside the gene matches: 4.

V is TRBV6-2 or TRBV6-3 and J is TRBJ1-5, with a weak D call TRBD1 (5 bases). Germline V lookup: CDR1 MNHEY, CDR2 SVGEGT. V lost 6 bases, J lost 3 bases, and 18 bases lay in between. The CDR3 length is 16 residues. The CDR3 loop is CASSPAGRRYNQPQHF. For the CDR3, the DNA is TGTGCCAGCAGCCCTGCGGGGCGGCGGTACAATCAGCCCCAGCATTTT.

This sequence joins TRBV6-5 and TRBJ2-7; 11 nucleotides match TRBD1. Germline V gives CDR1 MNHEY, CDR2 SVGAGI. This CDR3 spans 14 amino acids. With V trimmed by 7 bases and J by 3 bases, 5 bases remained unmatched. CDR3 amino acids: CASKRGQGDYEQYV. The CDR3 DNA sequence: TGTGCCAGCAAGAGGGGACAGGGGGACTACGAGCAGTACGTC.

CDR3 nucleotides: TGTGCCAGCAGCGCCCGGGGGATCTCCTACAATGAGCAGTTCTTC. This codes for CASSARGISYNEQFF. This chain joins TRBV3-1 (or the pseudogene TRBV3-2) and TRBJ2-1, with D perhaps matching TRBD2 (6 bases). This CDR3 is built from 15 residues. Trimming cost V 5 bases and J 0 bases, with 11 bases left between them. Germline lookup yields CDR1 LGHDT and CDR2 YNNKEL (reference sequence).

The rearrangement uses TRBV2 and TRBJ1-2; D perhaps matches TRBD1 (6 bases). Trimming shortened V by 8 bases and J by 4 bases, and 20 bases separated the two germline ends. CDR1 and CDR2 from the germline V gene are SNHLY and FYNNEI. The CDR3 runs to 15 residues. The CDR3 region is CASLSHRTVLYGYTF. The CDR3, as DNA: TGTGCCAGCCTGTCACATCGGACAGTACTCTATGGCTACACCTTC.

The genes are TRBV6-2 or TRBV6-3 and TRBJ2-3; the D gene could be TRBD1 or TRBD2 (5 bases each). CDR1 and CDR2 (germline): MNHEY, SVGEGT. V dropped 3 bases and J dropped 0 bases, with 10 bases sitting between them. The CDR3 runs to 15 residues. The CDR3 protein is CASSYVGESTDTQYF. CDR3 sequence (DNA): TGTGCCAGCAGTTATGTGGGGGAGAGCACAGATACGCAGTATTTT.